This T cell receptor (beta chain) comes out of a study of identical twins. One entry per CDR3 protein results from TCRdb running MiXCR on the 5' RACE reads. The sample holds roughly 240,000 distinct CDR3 sequences; roughly 7% are singletons and the top ten take roughly 3.6%. The V and J ends lost 6 bases and 9 bases respectively, with 12 bases between them. The CDR3 has 11 residues. Germline CDR1 reads DFQATT; CDR2 reads SNEGSKA (reference sequence). This sample was shared with a second study, whose subject was yellow fever vaccine responses in identical twins.

The gene calls are TRBV20-1 and TRBJ2-1; perhaps TRBD2 as D (6 bases). Sequences were obtained from memory (CD45RO+) T cells sorted from blood. The clonotype comes from a woman aged 18-29 years in good health. CDR3 DNA sequence: TGCAGTGCCCCGGACTACTCTGAGCAGTTCTTC. Protein sequence: CSAPDYSEQFF.